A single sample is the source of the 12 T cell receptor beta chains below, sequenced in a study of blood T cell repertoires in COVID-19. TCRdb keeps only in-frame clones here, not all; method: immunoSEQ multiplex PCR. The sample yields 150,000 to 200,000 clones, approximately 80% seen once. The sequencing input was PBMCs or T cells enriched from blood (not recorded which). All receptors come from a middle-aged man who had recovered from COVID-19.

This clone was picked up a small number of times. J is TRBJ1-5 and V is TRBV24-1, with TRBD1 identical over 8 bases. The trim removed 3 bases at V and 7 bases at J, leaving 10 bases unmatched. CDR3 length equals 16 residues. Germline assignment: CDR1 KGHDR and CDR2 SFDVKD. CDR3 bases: TGTGCCACCAGTGATCGGCGGACAGGGAATGGGCAGCCCCAGCATTTT. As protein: CATSDRRTGNGQPQHF.

The CDR3 protein is CASSEGRGANVLTF. In nucleotides, the CDR3 is TGTGCCAGCAGCGAGGGCAGGGGGGCCAACGTCCTGACTTTC. The chain carries TRBV7-6 and TRBJ2-6; D may be TRBD2 (5 bases). V dropped 5 bases and J dropped 4 bases, with 9 bases sitting between them. The CDR3 runs 14 residues. CDR1 is SGHVS and CDR2 is FNYEAQ in the germline V gene.

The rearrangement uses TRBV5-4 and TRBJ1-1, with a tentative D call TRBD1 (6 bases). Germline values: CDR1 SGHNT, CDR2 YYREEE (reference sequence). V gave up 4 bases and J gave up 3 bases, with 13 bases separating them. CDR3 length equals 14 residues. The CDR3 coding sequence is TGTGCCAGCAGCGGAGGGGGGGCGGACACTGAAGCTTTCTTT. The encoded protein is CASSGGGADTEAFF.

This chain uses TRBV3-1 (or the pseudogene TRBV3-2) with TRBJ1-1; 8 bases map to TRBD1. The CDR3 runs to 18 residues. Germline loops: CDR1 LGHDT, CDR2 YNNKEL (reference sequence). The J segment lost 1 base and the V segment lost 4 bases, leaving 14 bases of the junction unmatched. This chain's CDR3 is CASSRDPTGDAANTEAFF. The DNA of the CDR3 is TGTGCCAGCAGCCGAGACCCGACAGGGGACGCAGCGAACACTGAAGCTTTCTTT.

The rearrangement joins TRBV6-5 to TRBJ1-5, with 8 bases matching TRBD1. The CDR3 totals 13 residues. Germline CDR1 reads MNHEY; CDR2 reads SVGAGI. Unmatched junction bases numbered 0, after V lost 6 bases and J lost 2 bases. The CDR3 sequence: CASRGQGNQPQHF. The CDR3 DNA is TGTGCCAGCAGGGGACAGGGCAATCAGCCCCAGCATTTT.

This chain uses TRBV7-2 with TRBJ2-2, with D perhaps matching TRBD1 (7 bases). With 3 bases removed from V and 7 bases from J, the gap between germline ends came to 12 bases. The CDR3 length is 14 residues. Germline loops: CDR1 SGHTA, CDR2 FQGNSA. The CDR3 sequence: CASSLPGGYGELFF. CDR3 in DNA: TGTGCCAGCAGCTTGCCAGGGGGGTACGGGGAGCTGTTTTTT.

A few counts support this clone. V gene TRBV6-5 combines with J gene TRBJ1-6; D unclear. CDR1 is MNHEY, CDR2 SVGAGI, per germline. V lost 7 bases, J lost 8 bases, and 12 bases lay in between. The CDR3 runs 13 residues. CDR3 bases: TGTGCCAGCAAACGATTGGCGGATTCACCCCTCCACTTT. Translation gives CASKRLADSPLHF.

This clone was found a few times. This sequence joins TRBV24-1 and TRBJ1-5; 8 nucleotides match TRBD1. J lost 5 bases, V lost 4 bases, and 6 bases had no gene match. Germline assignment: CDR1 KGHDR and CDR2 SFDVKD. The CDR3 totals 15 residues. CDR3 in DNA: TGTGCCACCAGTGACATCGACAGGGGACATCAGCCCCAGCATTTT. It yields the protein CATSDIDRGHQPQHF.

The CDR3 DNA is TGTGCCAGCAGCCGCGGGGGTTACACAGATACGCAGTATTTT. Translated: CASSRGGYTDTQYF. The chain couples TRBV7-9 to TRBJ2-3; 7 bases fit TRBD2. Germline values: CDR1 SEHNR, CDR2 FQNEAQ (reference sequence). The CDR3 covers 14 residues. V trimming: 5 bases; J trimming: 2 bases; junction bases outside the gene matches: 4.

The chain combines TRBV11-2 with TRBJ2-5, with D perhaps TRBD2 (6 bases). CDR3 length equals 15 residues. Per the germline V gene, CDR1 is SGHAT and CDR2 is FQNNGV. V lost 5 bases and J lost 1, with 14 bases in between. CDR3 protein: CASSPGLGGQETQYF. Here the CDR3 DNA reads TGTGCCAGCAGCCCAGGGTTGGGGGGCCAAGAGACCCAGTACTTC.

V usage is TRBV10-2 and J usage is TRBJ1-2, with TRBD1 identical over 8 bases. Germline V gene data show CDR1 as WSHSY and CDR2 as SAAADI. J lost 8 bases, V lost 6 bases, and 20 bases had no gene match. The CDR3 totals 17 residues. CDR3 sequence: CASRKTITGGADGGYTF. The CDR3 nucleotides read TGCGCCAGCAGAAAGACCATAACAGGGGGGGCCGACGGCGGCTACACCTTC.

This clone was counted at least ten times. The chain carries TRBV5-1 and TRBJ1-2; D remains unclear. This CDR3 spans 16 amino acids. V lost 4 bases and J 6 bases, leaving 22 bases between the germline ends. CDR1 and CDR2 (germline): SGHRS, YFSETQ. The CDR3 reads CASSLLPFLSPHGYTF. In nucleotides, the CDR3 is TGCGCCAGCAGCCTACTCCCGTTCCTCTCGCCTCATGGCTACACCTTC.